This T cell receptor beta chain was sequenced for a study of cytomegalovirus exposure and HLA in healthy donors listed by TCRdb under 2017. About the study as a whole: According to a later analysis, the roughly 120 validation repertoires were produced on the same platform as the approximately 610 repertoires of the first cohort. The aim of the study was to test whether cataloging public T cell receptors could identify signatures of past pathogen exposure. Besides the first cohort of around 700 subjects, a separate validation cohort made up of about 120 different subjects was used. To predict cytomegalovirus infection status, the study combined high-throughput TCR immunosequencing, statistical association of individual TCRs with disease status, and machine learning. General study outcomes and caveats: According to the authors, the approach could potentially be generalized to other disease states and immunological phenotypes. The classifier was reported to diagnose cytomegalovirus status with high specificity and sensitivity in both the original and validation cohorts. The study gave a list of 150 to 200 TCR beta chains associated with cytomegalovirus. Of the cluster scores, 85% to 95% were above 0 in a later analysis, which found that TCRs clustered in the first cohort also tended to co-occur in the 120 validation repertoires. In vitro tests confirmed that a few of the cytomegalovirus-associated TCR beta chains recognize cytomegalovirus antigens. Most TCR sequences were seen in very few donors, while some public TCRs were found in many individuals. A later analysis lacked HLA typing for the validation cohort, so it scored co-occurrence in that cohort across all 120 repertoires.

Turning to this clone: Its antigen is not yet known. It has no much larger one-base neighbor in the sample; base qualities were not kept.

Donors formed part of the validation cohort, which comprised 120 or so subjects and was distinct from the first cohort of some 700 subjects. Libraries were constructed by the immunoSEQ multiplex PCR assay. The paper's data handling went like this. A statistical classification framework was built to diagnose cytomegalovirus status from the catalog of TCR beta chain sequences. This is the immuneACCESS table as TCRdb keeps it, with only in-frame sequences that have V and J called. A part of the clones is gone; compared with another copy, unresolved V genes explain less than half, and the rest is unexplained. The V and J calls and the clone size are those of that table, but D and trimming were determined from the DNA. The sample has about 160,000 clones on record, around 85% of them singletons. About 6% of the sample lies in the top ten. This TCR was recovered from a woman in her 30s in good health and CMV-seronegative. What was sequenced was PBMCs.

The DNA sequence is given as TGTGCCAGCACTCGACCGACAGGGAGAATTGGAGCTTTCTTT. Its protein product is CASTRPTGRIGAFF. Recombination connected TRBV28 to TRBJ1-1; 7 central nucleotides agree with TRBD1. From its cysteine to its phenylalanine, the CDR3 spans 14 amino acids. The entry retains the CDR3 DNA only, 42 bases that are in frame from base 1. Trimming removed 7 bases from V and 10 bases from J; the gene matches leave 15 bases unexplained. The CDR1 and CDR2 encoded by the germline V gene are MDHEN and SYDVKM.